These T cell receptor beta chains were read from a single sample in a study of OX40 agonist ivuxolimab in advanced cancers. Measured with immunoSEQ multiplex PCR; TCRdb has only the in-frame clones, and not every one. The data contain approximately 69,000 clones, 90% of them singletons. The sample here was CD4+ or CD8+ T cells sorted from blood, taken in a trial of the OX40 agonist ivuxolimab. The source of these receptors is an adult with an advanced solid tumor such as melanoma, head and neck, liver or kidney cancer. The CDR3 runs from the conserved cysteine through the conserved F or W. A D gene is named only where the DNA matches it firmly. A clone size is listed for some rows: how often the clone was seen (once, few, many), or a class if it is expanded.

TRBJ2-3 | TRBV28 | . | TRBD2 | CASPPGGVRPDTQYF | TGTGCCAGTCCACCCGGGGGGGTACGGCCAGATACGCAGTATTTT
TRBJ2-1 | TRBV29-1 | . | TRBD2 | CSADSGRGVNEQFF | TGCAGCGCCGATAGCGGGAGGGGGGTCAATGAGCAGTTCTTC
TRBJ1-2 | TRBV28 | . | TRBD1 | CAATGTDNYGYTF | TGTGCCGCCACCGGGACAGATAACTATGGCTACACCTTC
TRBJ1-6 | TRBV2 | . | . | CASTPDRNSPLHF | TGTGCCAGCACCCCGGACAGAAATTCACCCCTCCACTTT
TRBJ2-5 | TRBV11-2 | once | TRBD1 | CASSHRVGQGSETQYF | TGTGCCAGCAGCCACCGCGTGGGACAGGGGAGTGAGACCCAGTACTTC
TRBJ1-2 | TRBV7-2 | . | . | CASSPNRGAGYYGYTF | TGTGCCAGCAGCCCCAATAGAGGTGCGGGGTACTATGGCTACACCTTC
TRBJ2-2 | TRBV18 | . | . | CATSGTTANTGELFF | TGTGCCACCTCCGGGACCACTGCGAACACCGGGGAGCTGTTTTTT
TRBJ1-6 | TRBV5-8 | . | . | CASSLLTGSSSPLHF | TGTGCCAGCAGCTTGTTGACAGGAAGTTCTTCACCCCTCCACTTT
TRBJ2-5 | TRBV7-9 | . | . | CASSQRETQYF | TGTGCCAGCAGCCAGCGGGAGACCCAGTACTTC
TRBJ2-1 | TRBV7-3 | . | TRBD1 | CASGALPGQGHNEQFF | TGTGCCAGCGGTGCCCTCCCGGGACAGGGACACAATGAGCAGTTCTTC
TRBJ2-6 | TRBV11-2 | . | . | CASSSTQGANVLTF | TGTGCCAGCAGCTCCACCCAGGGGGCCAACGTCCTGACTTTC
TRBJ1-3 | TRBV5-8 | . | . | CASSLLVNSGNTIYF | TGTGCCAGCAGCTTACTCGTAAACTCTGGAAACACCATATATTTT
TRBJ2-1 | TRBV5-6 | . | TRBD2 | CASSGALAGGIYNEQFF | TGTGCCAGCAGCGGGGCACTAGCGGGTGGAATATACAATGAGCAGTTCTTC
TRBJ2-1 | TRBV5-1 | . | TRBD2 | CASSLGRTRASGRVNEQFF | TGCGCCAGCAGCTTAGGTAGGACCCGAGCTAGCGGGAGGGTGAATGAGCAGTTCTTC
TRBJ2-7 | TRBV7-9 | . | . | CASSLDGRGRREQYF | TGTGCCAGCAGCTTAGATGGCAGGGGAAGGCGCGAGCAGTACTTC
TRBJ2-1 | TRBV5-6 | . | TRBD2 | CASSLVAGGYYNEQFF | TGTGCCAGCAGCTTGGTTGCGGGAGGTTACTACAATGAGCAGTTCTTC
TRBJ1-2 | TRBV6-5 | . | . | CASRTQTRLGYTF | TGTGCCAGCAGAACCCAGACGCGCTTGGGCTACACCTTC
TRBJ2-3 | TRBV6-6 | few | TRBD2 | CASKPSGLGTDTQYF | TGTGCCAGCAAACCTAGCGGGCTTGGGACAGATACGCAGTATTTT
TRBJ2-3 | TRBV2 | once | . | CASSEDGTRLVHF | TGTGCCAGCAGTGAAGACGGAACACGGCTAGTCCATTTT
TRBJ2-1 | TRBV6-5 | . | TRBD1 | CASSRPGQGSNEQFF | TGTGCCAGCAGCCGTCCGGGACAGGGATCCAATGAGCAGTTCTTC
TRBJ2-1 | TRBV7-3 | . | TRBD2 | CASSSILTSGSNEQFF | TGTGCCAGCAGCTCAATCTTGACTAGCGGGAGTAATGAGCAGTTCTTC
TRBJ2-4 | TRBV25-1 | few | . | CASSGPGQAKNIQYF | TGTGCCAGCAGTGGACCTGGACAGGCCAAAAACATTCAGTACTTC
TRBJ2-7 | TRBV6-5 | . | . | CASSRTKDYEQYF | TGTGCCAGCAGCCGTACCAAGGACTACGAGCAGTACTTC
TRBJ2-5 | TRBV5-6 | . | . | CASSLRLIQGEETQYF | TGTGCCAGCAGCTTGCGTTTGATACAGGGTGAAGAGACCCAGTACTTC
TRBJ2-7 | TRBV6-5 | . | TRBD2 | CASSYSRTSGGYEQYF | TGTGCCAGCAGTTACTCGAGGACTAGCGGGGGGTACGAGCAGTACTTC
TRBJ1-5 | TRBV19 | . | . | CASRSGGWGNQPQHF | TGTGCCAGTAGGTCTGGGGGCTGGGGCAATCAGCCCCAGCATTTT
TRBJ2-7 | TRBV5-1 | . | . | CASSFGPTGSYEQYF | TGTGCCAGCAGCTTCGGGCCTACCGGCTCCTACGAGCAGTACTTC
TRBJ2-2 | TRBV7-2 | . | . | CASSVPGALNTGELFF | TGTGCCAGCAGCGTTCCGGGGGCGCTGAACACCGGGGAGCTGTTTTTT
TRBJ2-3 | TRBV2 | . | TRBD2 | CASSFAGVDTQYF | TGTGCCAGCAGTTTTGCGGGGGTGGATACGCAGTATTTT
TRBJ2-1 | TRBV27 | . | TRBD2 | CASSLPGLADLGEQFF | TGTGCCAGCAGTTTACCGGGACTAGCGGATTTGGGTGAGCAGTTCTTC
TRBJ2-7 | TRBV9 | . | TRBD1 | CASSPGTGSEQYF | TGTGCCAGCAGCCCCGGGACAGGGTCCGAGCAGTACTTC
TRBJ1-2 | TRBV2 | few | . | CASSHRDYGYTF | TGTGCCAGCAGTCACAGGGATTATGGCTACACCTTC
TRBJ1-3 | TRBV28 | . | . | CASSSYRAPSSGNTIYF | TGTGCCAGCAGTTCGTACAGGGCCCCATCTTCTGGAAACACCATATATTTT
TRBJ1-2 | TRBV28 | . | . | CASSWMSGYTF | TGTGCCAGCAGCTGGATGTCTGGCTACACCTTC
TRBJ1-2 | TRBV15 | . | . | CATSRSAGTNYGYTF | TGTGCCACCAGCAGATCCGCCGGGACTAACTATGGCTACACCTTC
TRBJ2-7 | TRBV5-1 | . | TRBD1 | CASSLRDSSYEQYF | TGCGCCAGCAGCTTGCGGGACAGTTCCTACGAGCAGTACTTC
TRBJ1-2 | TRBV5-1 | . | . | CASSSTRDGYTF | TGCGCCAGCAGCTCAACCAGGGATGGCTACACCTTC
TRBJ1-2 | TRBV28 | . | . | CASSSNQGRNYGYTF | TGTGCCAGCAGTTCCAATCAGGGGCGGAACTATGGCTACACCTTC
TRBJ1-1 | TRBV5-1 | . | . | CASSPIQGTEAFF | TGCGCCAGCAGCCCGATCCAGGGCACTGAAGCTTTCTTT
TRBJ2-7 | TRBV6-5 | . | . | CASSSPPQGTYEQYF | TGTGCCAGCAGTTCCCCCCCCCAAGGTACCTACGAGCAGTACTTC
TRBJ1-5 | TRBV7-2 | . | . | CASSWRGKGTSGPQHF | TGTGCCAGCAGCTGGAGGGGAAAGGGGACCTCGGGGCCCCAGCATTTT
TRBJ2-7 | TRBV11-2 | . | . | CASSMNYEQYF | TGTGCCAGCAGCATGAACTACGAGCAGTACTTC
TRBJ2-1 | TRBV12-2 | . | . | CASRLGGREGYNEQFF | TGTGCAAGTCGCTTAGGCGGACGGGAGGGCTACAATGAGCAGTTCTTC
TRBJ2-1 | TRBV19 | . | TRBD2 | CATSDGGSGYNEQFF | TGTGCCACCTCTGACGGCGGGAGTGGTTACAATGAGCAGTTCTTC
TRBJ1-5 | TRBV6-1 | . | . | CASRRGSNSNQPQHF | TGTGCCAGCAGGCGAGGCTCCAATAGCAATCAGCCCCAGCATTTT
TRBJ1-1 | TRBV6-6 | once | . | CASSYYGEAFF | TGTGCCAGCAGTTACTATGGTGAAGCTTTCTTT
TRBJ2-3 | TRBV10-3 | once | TRBD2 | CAISGFVAGGPSTDTQYF | TGTGCCATCAGTGGTTTCGTAGCGGGAGGCCCAAGCACAGATACGCAGTATTTT
TRBJ1-5 | TRBV7-2 | . | . | CASSQEAYSNQPQHF | TGTGCCAGCAGCCAAGAGGCCTATAGCAATCAGCCCCAGCATTTT
TRBJ2-1 | TRBV19 | . | TRBD2 | CASSMLLAGAAYNEQFF | TGTGCCAGTAGTATGCTACTAGCGGGAGCGGCCTACAATGAGCAGTTCTTC
TRBJ2-7 | TRBV6-5 | once | . | CASSYRGIDEQYF | TGTGCCAGCAGTTACCGGGGTATCGACGAGCAGTACTTC
TRBJ1-2 | TRBV18 | . | . | CASSPVTPGSLGDTF | TGTGCCAGCTCACCGGTTACGCCGGGATCGCTGGGGGACACCTTC
TRBJ2-1 | TRBV28 | once | TRBD1 | CASSIPRQGGFHEQFF | TGTGCCAGCAGTATCCCCCGACAGGGGGGATTCCATGAGCAGTTCTTC
TRBJ1-1 | TRBV27 | . | . | CASSFLGTGFTNTEAFF | TGTGCCAGCAGTTTCCTGGGGACGGGATTTACGAACACTGAAGCTTTCTTT
TRBJ2-7 | TRBV19 | . | . | CASSILLGFGEQYF | TGTGCCAGTAGTATCCTCCTAGGTTTCGGCGAGCAGTACTTC
TRBJ2-7 | TRBV5-6 | . | . | CASSLWRTTSLYF | TGTGCCAGCAGCTTGTGGCGGACTACGAGTTTGTACTTC
TRBJ2-7 | TRBV27 | . | TRBD2 | CASSLSLAGYEQYF | TGTGCCAGCAGTTTATCTCTAGCGGGCTACGAGCAGTACTTC
TRBJ1-2 | TRBV7-3 | once | TRBD1 | CASSFGTGGGGYTF | TGTGCCAGCAGCTTCGGGACAGGGGGTGGTGGCTACACCTTC
TRBJ2-7 | TRBV28 | . | TRBD2 | CASTEREFAYEQYF | TGTGCCAGCACGGAGCGGGAGTTTGCCTACGAGCAGTACTTC